This entry lists 4 T cell receptor beta chains sequenced from one sample in a study of shared clonotypes between healthy human individuals. Generated by immunoSEQ multiplex PCR, the TCRdb table keeps only in-frame clones and is missing some. The sample holds more than 2 million clones, around 95% seen once. The sequenced material came from naive CD4+ T cells sorted from blood. The sample's subset: CD45RA+ positively selected. All receptors derive from a man between 18 and 29 years old in good health.

This chain connects TRBV15 to TRBJ1-2; 7 positions agree with TRBD1. Germline V gives CDR1 LNHNV, CDR2 YYDKDF (reference sequence). V shed 4 bases and J 7 bases; nucleotides not matched to a gene: 6. This CDR3 has 13 residues. The CDR3 is CATSTLQGSGYTF. CDR3 DNA: TGTGCCACCAGCACCCTACAGGGGTCTGGCTACACCTTC.

The chain recombines TRBV7-2 with TRBJ2-7; D is unresolved. There are 11 residues in the CDR3. V lost 5 bases and J lost 3, with 5 bases in between. CDR1 is SGHTA and CDR2 is FQGNSA in the germline V gene. CDR3 bases: TGTGCCAGCAGCGCCTACTACGAGCAGTACTTC. This translates into CASSAYYEQYF.

On this clone: Other DNA sequences in this specimen translate into the identical CDR3. This chain joins TRBV6-5 and TRBJ1-2, with 9 bases aligning to TRBD1. J was trimmed by 5 bases and V by 5 bases; bases with no gene match: 6. The CDR3 consists of 14 residues. Germline assignment: CDR1 MNHEY and CDR2 SVGAGI. This CDR3 reads CASSPGQGNYGYTF. CDR3 sequence (DNA): TGTGCCAGCAGTCCGGGACAGGGAAATTATGGCTACACCTTC.

The chain joins TRBV5-6 to TRBJ2-7, with TRBD1 matching over 9 bases. Germline V gives CDR1 SGHDT, CDR2 YYEEEE. V lost 2 bases to trimming and J lost 2 bases; unmatched junction nucleotides: 8. CDR3 size: 16 residues. The CDR3 region has the DNA TGTGCCAGCAGCTTTACGGGGCGGACAGGGGCCTACGAGCAGTACTTC. The encoded protein is CASSFTGRTGAYEQYF. The full variable domain, with the rest looked up from reference TRBV5-6 and TRBJ2-7, is DAGVTQSPTHLIKTRGQQVTLRCSPKSGHDTVSWYQQALGQGPQFIFQYYEEEERQRGNFPDRFSGHQFPNYSSELNVNALLLGDSALYLCASSFTGRTGAYEQYFGPGTRLTVT.